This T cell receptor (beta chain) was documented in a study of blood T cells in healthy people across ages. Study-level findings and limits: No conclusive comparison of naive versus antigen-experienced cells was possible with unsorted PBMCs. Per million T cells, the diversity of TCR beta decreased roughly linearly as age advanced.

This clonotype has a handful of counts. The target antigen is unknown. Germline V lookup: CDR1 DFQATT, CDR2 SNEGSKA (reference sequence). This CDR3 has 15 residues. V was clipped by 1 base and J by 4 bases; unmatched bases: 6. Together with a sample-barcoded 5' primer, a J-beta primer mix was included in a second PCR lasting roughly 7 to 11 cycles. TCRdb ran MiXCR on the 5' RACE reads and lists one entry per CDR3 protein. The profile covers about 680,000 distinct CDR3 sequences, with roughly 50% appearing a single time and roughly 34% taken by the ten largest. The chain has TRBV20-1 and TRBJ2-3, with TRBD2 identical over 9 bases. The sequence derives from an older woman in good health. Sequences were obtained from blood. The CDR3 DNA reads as TGCAGTGCTAGAGGCTCTAGCGGGACCCCAGATACGCAGTATTTT. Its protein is CSARGSSGTPDTQYF.